The 32 T cell receptor beta chains below come from one sample, sequenced in a study of OX40 agonist ivuxolimab in advanced cancers. Using immunoSEQ multiplex PCR, the repertoire was profiled, and TCRdb retains in-frame clones only, with some absent. The sample has approximately 90,000 clones, approximately 89% seen once. The starting material was CD4+ or CD8+ T cells sorted from blood, obtained in a trial of the OX40 agonist ivuxolimab. These TCRs come from an adult with an advanced solid tumor such as melanoma, head and neck, liver or kidney cancer.

This sequence joins TRBV5-1 and TRBJ2-2; the D gene is possibly TRBD2 (6 bases). The CDR3 runs 15 residues. V gave up 0 bases and J gave up 4 bases, with 10 bases separating them. The germline CDR1 and CDR2 sequences are SGHRS and YFSETQ. CDR3 sequence reads: CASSLAGVFTGELFF. The CDR3 nucleotides are TGCGCCAGCAGCTTGGCGGGGGTGTTCACCGGGGAGCTGTTTTTT.

This clone has a single count. This sequence joins TRBV9 and TRBJ1-1; D is possibly TRBD1 (6 bases). The CDR3 is 13 amino acids. Germline V gene data show CDR1 as SGDLS and CDR2 as YYNGEE. V gave up 2 bases and J gave up 9 bases, with 14 bases separating them. The CDR3 here is CASSVGGGGQAFF. Here the CDR3 DNA reads TGTGCCAGCAGCGTCGGAGGGGGTGGCCAAGCTTTCTTT.

This CDR3 reads CASSDLQNIQYF. CDR3 DNA sequence: TGTGCCAGCAGTGACTTACAAAACATTCAGTACTTC. The V gene is TRBV27, the J gene TRBJ2-4, with D unclear. CDR1 is MNHEY and CDR2 is SMNVEV in the germline V gene (reference sequence). Trimming left V 5 bases short and J 5 bases short, with 7 bases between. The CDR3 is made up of 12 amino acids.

CDR3 coding DNA: TGTGCCATCAGTGAGTCAACGAACAGGGCCTATGGCTACACCTTC. Amino acid sequence: CAISESTNRAYGYTF. The chain uses TRBV10-3 and TRBJ1-2; D might be TRBD1 (6 bases). The CDR3 length is 15 residues. Per the germline V gene, CDR1 is ENHRY and CDR2 is SYGVKD. V shed 0 bases and J shed 4 bases, with 12 bases lying between them.

CDR3 coding DNA: TGCGCCAGCAGCCCCCCCTCGGGCAACCGCGGGGAGACCCAGTACTTC. Its protein product is CASSPPSGNRGETQYF. The J gene is TRBJ2-5, the V gene TRBV5-1; a possible D gene is TRBD2 (5 bases). Trimming removed 4 bases at V and 5 bases at J, with 21 bases between. Looked up from germline, CDR1 is SGHRS and CDR2 is YFSETQ. The CDR3 totals 16 residues.

The J gene is TRBJ1-5, the V gene TRBV7-2; no firm D call. Trimming removed 2 bases from V and 5 bases from J, with 7 bases in between. This CDR3 spans 13 amino acids. From germline, CDR1 is SGHTA and CDR2 FQGNSA. CDR3 in DNA: TGTGCCAGCAGCTTAAACAGCGATCAGCCCCAGCATTTT. Translating gives CASSLNSDQPQHF.

V gene TRBV15 combines with J gene TRBJ1-3, with D possibly matching TRBD1 (5 bases). Germline values: CDR1 LNHNV, CDR2 YYDKDF (reference sequence). V lost 0 bases and J lost 2, with 5 bases in between. The CDR3 loop spans 14 amino acids. The CDR3 coding sequence is TGTGCCACCAGCAGAGACAGGGCTGGAAACACCATATATTTT. Translated: CATSRDRAGNTIYF. Complete variable domain (other parts from reference TRBV15 and TRBJ1-3): DAMVIQNPRYQVTQFGKPVTLSCSQTLNHNVMYWYQQKSSQAPKLLFHYYDKDFNNEADTPDNFQSRRPNTSFCFLDIRSPGLGDTAMYLCATSRDRAGNTIYFGEGSWLTVV.

The chain uses TRBV27 and TRBJ2-7; TRBD1 matches at 7 bases. Germline CDR1 MNHEY, CDR2 SMNVEV (reference sequence). The CDR3 loop spans 16 amino acids. V lost 3 bases, J lost 1 base, and 9 bases stayed unmatched. This CDR3 is CASSLETGQASYEQYF. CDR3 nucleotides: TGTGCCAGCAGTTTGGAAACAGGACAGGCTTCCTACGAGCAGTACTTC.

This clone was detected once. DNA for the CDR3: TGTGCCAGCAGCTCCCGTTGGACAGGGCATGGCTACACCTTC. Translated: CASSSRWTGHGYTF. The genes are TRBV21-1 and TRBJ1-2; TRBD1, the D gene given by the table, was not confirmed from the DNA. TRBV21-1 is noted as a pseudogene. CDR3 length equals 14 residues.

This clone occurred a few times. The rearrangement joins TRBV2 to TRBJ1-6; D may be TRBD1 (5 bases). In germline, CDR1 is SNHLY, CDR2 FYNNEI. The CDR3 runs 12 residues. V lost 6 bases to trimming and J lost 14 bases, with 14 bases between them. The CDR3 loop reads CASRRDGGTLHF. Written as DNA, the CDR3 is TGTGCCAGCAGGCGGGACGGTGGGACCCTCCACTTT. The full variable domain, rest sourced from reference TRBV2 and TRBJ1-6, is EPEVTQTPSHQVTQMGQEVILRCVPISNHLYFYWYRQILGQKVEFLVSFYNNEISEKSEIFDDQFSVERPDGSNFTLKIRSTKLEDSAMYFCASRRDGGTLHFGNGTRLTVT.

V is TRBV27 and J is TRBJ1-1; the D is unclear. Per germline, CDR1 MNHEY and CDR2 SMNVEV (reference sequence). V was cut by 6 bases and J by 0 bases, with 8 bases left in between. The CDR3 runs 13 residues. CDR3 region: CASSGPLNTEAFF. The CDR3, as DNA: TGTGCCAGCAGCGGACCTTTGAACACTGAAGCTTTCTTT.

The chain carries TRBV5-4 and TRBJ1-6; TRBD1 is a possible D gene (5 bases). The germline V and J ends were trimmed by 2 bases and 7 bases, with 10 bases remaining between them. The CDR3 is 14 amino acids. CDR1 is SGHNT and CDR2 is YYREEE in the germline V gene (reference sequence). CDR3 residues: CASSFSGTNSPLHF. CDR3 sequence (DNA): TGTGCCAGCAGCTTTTCAGGGACCAATTCACCCCTCCACTTT.

On this clone: One end of the junction varies from germline; a read error may be responsible. The chain uses TRBV5-1 and TRBJ1-2; a possible D gene is TRBD1 (5 bases). Germline V gene lookup returns CDR1 SGHRS and CDR2 YFSETQ. This CDR3 has 16 amino acids. CDR3 region: CASSLAGRVGDYGYTF. The CDR3 nucleotides read TGCGCCAGCAGTTTGGCGGGCAGGGTAGGGGACTATGGCTACACCTTC.

This clone was recorded only once. This sequence joins TRBV4-3 and TRBJ2-1; D gene uncertain. The CDR3 runs to 16 residues. The V gene's germline CDR1 is LGHNA and CDR2 YSLEER. Trimming took off 0 bases at V and 1 base at J, with 10 bases between the two ends. The CDR3 loop reads CASSQDWGSSYNEQFF. CDR3 sequence (DNA): TGCGCCAGCAGCCAAGACTGGGGAAGTTCCTACAATGAGCAGTTCTTC.

The chain carries TRBV7-9 and TRBJ2-2; D call uncertain. The V gene's germline CDR1 is SEHNR and CDR2 FQNEAQ (reference sequence). This CDR3 is 15 amino acids long. Trimming shortened V by 0 bases and J by 0 bases, and 5 bases separated the two germline ends. The CDR3 DNA follows: TGTGCCAGCAGCTTAGCGGAGACGAACACCGGGGAGCTGTTTTTT. It codes for CASSLAETNTGELFF. The full variable domain, its missing parts supplied by reference TRBV7-9 and TRBJ2-2, is DTGVSQNPRHKITKRGQNVTFRCDPISEHNRLYWYRQTLGQGPEFLTYFQNEAQLEKSRLLSDRFSAERPKGSFSTLEIQRTEQGDSAMYLCASSLAETNTGELFFGEGSRLTVL.

This chain uses TRBV11-2 with TRBJ1-3, with a tentative D call TRBD1 (6 bases). The CDR3 consists of 14 residues. V was pared by 6 bases and J by 4 bases, with 13 bases between. Germline assignment: CDR1 SGHAT and CDR2 FQNNGV. This CDR3 is CASSRGRGGNTIYF. The CDR3 DNA reads TGTGCCAGCAGTCGGGGGCGCGGAGGAAACACCATATATTTT.

The CDR3 loop is CASSLGGTRETQYF. The CDR3, as DNA: TGTGCCAGCAGCTTAGGGGGGACCCGGGAGACCCAGTACTTC. The chain has TRBV7-2 and TRBJ2-5; D might be TRBD1 or TRBD2, each matching 5 bases. The CDR3 totals 14 residues. V lost 1 base and J 5 bases, leaving 11 bases between the germline ends. Germline values: CDR1 SGHTA, CDR2 FQGNSA.

The rearrangement joins TRBV5-1 to TRBJ1-3; 7 bases match TRBD1. Trimming took 0 bases from V and 2 from J; bases not matched to a gene: 5. From germline, CDR1 is SGHRS and CDR2 YFSETQ. CDR3 length: 16 residues. CDR3 sequence reads: CASSLGPGTAGNTIYF. In nucleotides, the CDR3 is TGCGCCAGCAGCTTGGGACCCGGGACAGCTGGAAACACCATATATTTT. Full variable domain (outside the CDR3, taken from reference TRBV5-1 and TRBJ1-3): KAGVTQTPRYLIKTRGQQVTLSCSPISGHRSVSWYQQTPGQGLQFLFEYFSETQRNKGNFPGRFSGRQFSNSRSEMNVSTLELGDSALYLCASSLGPGTAGNTIYFGEGSWLTVV.

The chain combines TRBV18 with TRBJ1-4; TRBD1 might be the D (6 bases). With 5 bases removed from V and 3 bases from J, the gap between germline ends came to 16 bases. The CDR3 spans 16 residues. CDR1 KGHSH and CDR2 LQKENI come from the germline V gene. This chain's CDR3 is CASSELMGAANEKLFF. CDR3 coding DNA: TGTGCCAGCTCAGAGTTAATGGGGGCGGCTAATGAAAAACTGTTTTTT.

The V and J genes are TRBV10-3 and TRBJ2-2; no clear D. The length of the CDR3 is 14 residues. CDR1 and CDR2 (germline): ENHRY, SYGVKD. The V and J ends lost 4 bases and 4 bases respectively, with 10 bases between them. Here the CDR3 reads CAISGGRSTGELFF. Here the CDR3 DNA reads TGTGCCATCAGTGGAGGCCGAAGCACCGGGGAGCTGTTTTTT.

This chain links TRBV6-1 with TRBJ2-5; TRBD2 might be the D (5 bases). The germline V and J ends were trimmed by 6 bases and 2 bases, with 7 bases remaining between them. The CDR3 contains 12 residues. The germline CDR1 and CDR2 sequences are MNHNS and SASEGT. The DNA of the CDR3 is TGTGCCAGCAGGACTATACAAGAGACCCAGTACTTC. Its translation: CASRTIQETQYF.

The CDR3, as DNA: TGTGCCAGCTCACCAAACCGGGACCTGGCTGGAAACACCATATATTTT. This codes for CASSPNRDLAGNTIYF. V usage is TRBV18 and J usage is TRBJ1-3; maybe TRBD1 (5 bases). The ends were cut back, 2 bases at V and 2 bases at J, with 13 bases in the middle. The CDR3 has 16 amino acids. Germline CDR1 is KGHSH and CDR2 is LQKENI.

This rearrangement joins TRBV30 to TRBJ1-5, with TRBD1 as a possible D gene (5 bases). Germline V lookup: CDR1 GTSNPN, CDR2 SVGIG (reference sequence). The CDR3 runs to 18 residues. The V gene lost 2 bases and the J gene lost 4 bases, with 24 bases spanning the gap. Here the CDR3 reads CAWSLAAGVWDRNQPQHF. Written as DNA, the CDR3 is TGTGCCTGGAGTTTAGCGGCGGGGGTTTGGGATCGTAATCAGCCCCAGCATTTT.

The chain couples TRBV9 to TRBJ1-2; maybe TRBD1 (5 bases). The CDR3 is 14 residues long. Trimming pared 1 base from V and 2 bases from J, leaving 9 bases between. Germline-derived CDR1 and CDR2 are SGDLS and YYNGEE. The CDR3 bases are TGTGCCAGCAGCGTAAGGCAGGGAAACTATGGCTACACCTTC. Its translation: CASSVRQGNYGYTF.

The chain recombines TRBV27 with TRBJ1-1; D is undetermined. V was trimmed by 3 bases and J by 0 bases, leaving 11 bases between them. CDR1 MNHEY and CDR2 SMNVEV come from the germline V gene (reference sequence). This CDR3 is built from 15 residues. This chain's CDR3 is CASSLGKGLNTEAFF. CDR3 nucleotides: TGTGCCAGCAGTTTGGGGAAGGGTTTGAACACTGAAGCTTTCTTT.

V usage is TRBV5-4 and J usage is TRBJ2-7; 11 nucleotides match TRBD1. The junction had 3 bases not matched to a gene; V was cut back by 2 bases and J by 2 bases. The CDR3 loop spans 15 amino acids. CDR1 is SGHNT and CDR2 is YYREEE in the germline V gene (reference sequence). The CDR3 reads CASSLGGQGAYEQYF. CDR3 DNA sequence: TGTGCCAGCAGCTTAGGGGGACAGGGGGCCTACGAGCAGTACTTC.

This sequence joins TRBV18 and TRBJ2-1, with a possible D match to TRBD2 (6 bases). Germline CDR1 KGHSH, CDR2 LQKENI. V was cut by 6 bases and J by 4 bases, with 16 bases left in between. The CDR3 has 15 residues. CDR3 in amino acids: CASSPMGRTYNEQFF. The CDR3 DNA is TGTGCCAGCTCGCCCATGGGGAGGACATACAATGAGCAGTTCTTC.

The chain recombines TRBV7-2 with TRBJ1-4, with D unclear. The CDR3 runs 13 residues. Germline lookup yields CDR1 SGHTA and CDR2 FQGNSA. Trimming took off 3 bases at V and 0 bases at J, with 2 bases between the two ends. The DNA for the CDR3 is TGTGCCAGCAGCTTTACAACTAATGAAAAACTGTTTTTT. Translating it yields CASSFTTNEKLFF. The full variable domain, with the rest looked up from reference TRBV7-2 and TRBJ1-4, is GAGVSQSPSNKVTEKGKDVELRCDPISGHTALYWYRQSLGQGLEFLIYFQGNSAPDKSGLPSDRFSAERTGGSVSTLTIQRTQQEDSAVYLCASSFTTNEKLFFGSGTQLSVL.

The chain recombines TRBV10-3 with TRBJ2-7; a possible D gene is TRBD1 (5 bases). Germline V lookup: CDR1 ENHRY, CDR2 SYGVKD. Deletions cut 10 bases from V and 4 bases from J, with 23 bases between. This CDR3 contains 15 residues. The CDR3 DNA reads TGTGCCACCAGAGCCCGGACACTGCTAAGATACGAGCAGTACTTC. Amino acid sequence: CATRARTLLRYEQYF.

This chain connects TRBV10-3 to TRBJ1-3; D is ambiguous. Trimming took 4 bases from V and 0 from J, leaving 13 bases between them. Germline CDR1 and CDR2: ENHRY and SYGVKD. The CDR3 length is 16 residues. DNA of the CDR3: TGTGCCATCAGTGCCTACCGTTTCGACTCTGGAAACACCATATATTTT. This sequence encodes CAISAYRFDSGNTIYF.

This sequence joins TRBV2 and TRBJ2-7; D unclear. This CDR3 comprises 13 residues. The germline CDR1 and CDR2 sequences are SNHLY and FYNNEI. V lost 4 bases and J lost 7, with 14 bases in between. The CDR3 DNA follows: TGTGCCAGCAGTGCCGCCCTTCACGGAGAGCAGTACTTC. This gives the protein CASSAALHGEQYF.

The V call is TRBV29-1, the J call TRBJ2-3, with D tentatively TRBD1 (6 bases). V was shortened by 5 bases and J by 1 base, with 10 bases between the two germline ends. The CDR3 contains 13 residues. CDR1 and CDR2 from the germline V gene are SQVTM and ANQGSEA. This chain's CDR3 is CSVRRTGTDTQYF. CDR3 DNA: TGCAGCGTTAGGAGGACAGGCACAGATACGCAGTATTTT.